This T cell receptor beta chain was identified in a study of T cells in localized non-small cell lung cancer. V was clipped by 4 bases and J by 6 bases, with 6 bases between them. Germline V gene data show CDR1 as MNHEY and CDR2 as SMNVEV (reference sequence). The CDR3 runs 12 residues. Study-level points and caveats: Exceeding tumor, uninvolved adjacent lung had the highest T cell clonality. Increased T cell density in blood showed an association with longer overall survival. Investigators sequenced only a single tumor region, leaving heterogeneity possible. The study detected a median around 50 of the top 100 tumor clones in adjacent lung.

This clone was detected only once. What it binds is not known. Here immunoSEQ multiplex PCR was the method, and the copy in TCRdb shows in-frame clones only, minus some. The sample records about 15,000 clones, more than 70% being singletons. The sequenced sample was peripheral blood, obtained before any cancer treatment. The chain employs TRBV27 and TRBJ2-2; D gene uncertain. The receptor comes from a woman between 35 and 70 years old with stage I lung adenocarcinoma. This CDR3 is CASSSTAGELFF. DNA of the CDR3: TGTGCCAGCAGTTCCACGGCCGGGGAGCTGTTTTTT.